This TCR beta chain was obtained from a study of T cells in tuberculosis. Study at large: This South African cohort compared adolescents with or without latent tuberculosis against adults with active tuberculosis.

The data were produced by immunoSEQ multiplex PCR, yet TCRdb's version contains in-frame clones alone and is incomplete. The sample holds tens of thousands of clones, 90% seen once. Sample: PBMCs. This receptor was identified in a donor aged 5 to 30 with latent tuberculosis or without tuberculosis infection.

CDR3 sequence: CASSPQGQGSSGNTIYF. The CDR3 DNA reads as TGTGCCAGCTCACCACAGGGGCAGGGAAGCTCTGGAAACACCATATATTTT. The chain joins TRBV18 to TRBJ1-3; D is possibly TRBD1 (5 bases). The V gene's germline CDR1 is KGHSH and CDR2 LQKENI. V dropped 1 base and J dropped 0 bases, with 13 bases sitting between them. CDR3 length: 17 residues.